The present T cell receptor (beta chain) was sequenced within a study of beta chain features in type 1 diabetes. Points from the study as a whole: The study found moderately but significantly shorter TCRB CDR3s in all four CD4+ subsets of Type 1 diabetes patients. Naive, central memory and Treg TCRB repertoires seemed to resemble each other more closely in patients than they did in healthy donors.

For this clone: As yet, its antigen is unknown.

Isolated RNA was reverse transcribed in full, so expressed TCRB transcripts were sequenced. Sequencing used immunoSEQ multiplex PCR; TCRdb keeps in-frame clones, though not all of them. The sample includes about 220,000 clones, around 9.9% of them seen just once. The source of this sequence is a man between 18 and 29 years old in good health. The specimen was central memory CD4+ T cells from blood.

The CDR3 region is CASSSVGQGYEQYF. The CDR3 DNA reads as TGTGCCAGCAGCTCCGTGGGACAGGGGTACGAGCAGTACTTC. The V gene is TRBV5-4, the J gene TRBJ2-7, with 10 nucleotides matching TRBD1. The V segment lost 3 bases and the J segment 4 bases; nucleotides outside the gene matches: 4. The CDR3 consists of 14 residues. From germline, CDR1 is SGHNT and CDR2 YYREEE (reference sequence).